Listed here are 14 T cell receptor beta chains from one sample, sequenced in a study of blood T cell repertoires in COVID-19. Sequencing was performed with immunoSEQ multiplex PCR; in TCRdb, only in-frame clones are kept and a portion is missing. This table has 90,000 or so clones, about 84% appearing once. The sequenced sample consisted of peripheral blood. The receptors stem from a human donor in a cohort sampled during active COVID-19.

The J gene is TRBJ1-5, the V gene TRBV19; maybe TRBD1 (5 bases). In germline, CDR1 is LNHDA, CDR2 SQIVND (reference sequence). CDR3 size: 14 residues. The germline V and J ends were trimmed by 1 base and 4 bases, with 8 bases remaining between them. The CDR3 DNA reads TGTGCCAGTAGTATAGCGGGGGTGAATCAGCCCCAGCATTTT. It codes for CASSIAGVNQPQHF.

V gene TRBV29-1 combines with J gene TRBJ2-2; 7 bases align to TRBD2. The V gene's germline CDR1 is SQVTM and CDR2 ANQGSEA. The CDR3 has 15 amino acids. The junction had 6 bases not matched to a gene; V was cut back by 1 base and J by 4 bases. The CDR3, as DNA: TGCAGCGTTGAAGCGGGCGGGAGAGGCACCGGGGAGCTGTTTTTT. This translates into CSVEAGGRGTGELFF.

V and J are TRBV6-5 and TRBJ2-7, with a tentative D call TRBD1 (6 bases). V was clipped by 10 bases and J by 1 base, with 8 bases between them. Germline CDR1 and CDR2: MNHEY and SVGAGI. The CDR3 has 11 amino acids. The CDR3 sequence is CAIDRSYEQYF. The CDR3 DNA sequence: TGTGCCATTGACAGGTCCTACGAGCAGTACTTC.

The V gene is TRBV29-1, the J gene TRBJ2-1; D is undetermined. Germline values: CDR1 SQVTM, CDR2 ANQGSEA. Deletions cut 7 bases from V and 0 bases from J, with 16 bases between. CDR3 length: 15 amino acids. CDR3 residues: CSAPVGSSSYNEQFF. DNA of the CDR3: TGCAGCGCCCCCGTCGGTTCGAGCTCCTACAATGAGCAGTTCTTC.

The chain links TRBV7-9 to TRBJ2-7; D is possibly TRBD1 (6 bases). Germline loops: CDR1 SEHNR, CDR2 FQNEAQ (reference sequence). The CDR3 has 13 amino acids. Trimming took 8 bases from V and 7 from J, leaving 18 bases between them. The CDR3 DNA sequence: TGTGCCAGCCGGGTGCAGGGGACGGGAGAGCAGTACTTC. Its protein is CASRVQGTGEQYF. The complete variable domain, with remaining parts taken from reference TRBV7-9 and TRBJ2-7, reads DTGVSQNPRHKITKRGQNVTFRCDPISEHNRLYWYRQTLGQGPEFLTYFQNEAQLEKSRLLSDRFSAERPKGSFSTLEIQRTEQGDSAMYLCASRVQGTGEQYFGPGTRLTVT.

The gene calls are TRBV28 and TRBJ1-6, with TRBD1 as a possible D gene (5 bases). The germline CDR1 and CDR2 sequences are MDHEN and SYDVKM. The germline V and J ends were trimmed by 11 bases and 6 bases, with 14 bases remaining between them. The CDR3 is 13 amino acids. The CDR3 region has the DNA TGTGCCGCCCTTGGGGGGGGTAATTCACCCCTCCACTTT. Amino acid sequence: CAALGGGNSPLHF. Using reference TRBV28 and TRBJ1-6 for the parts outside the CDR3, the full variable domain is DVKVTQSSRYLVKRTGEKVFLECVQDMDHENMFWYRQDPGLGLRLIYFSYDVKMKEKGDIPEGYSVSREKKERFSLILESASTNQTSMYLCAALGGGNSPLHFGNGTRLTVT.

The chain is built from TRBV29-1 and TRBJ2-7; TRBD2 is a possible D gene (6 bases). Trimming stripped 8 bases from V and 5 bases from J, with 25 bases between. This CDR3 is 15 amino acids long. Germline loops: CDR1 SQVTM, CDR2 ANQGSEA. This CDR3 is CSHGGQPLLFHEQYF. The CDR3 DNA reads as TGCAGCCACGGAGGGCAACCGTTGCTTTTCCACGAGCAGTACTTC.

The chain employs TRBV10-1 and TRBJ2-1; D perhaps matches TRBD1 (6 bases). Trimming left V 4 bases short and J 8 bases short, with 24 bases between. There are 17 residues in the CDR3. Germline CDR1 reads WNHNN; CDR2 reads SYGVQD (reference sequence). The CDR3 region is CASSAFVQGSLRDEQFF. The CDR3 bases are TGCGCCAGCAGTGCTTTTGTGCAGGGGAGCCTTAGGGATGAGCAGTTCTTC.

V gene TRBV28 combines with J gene TRBJ2-1; the match to TRBD2 covers 8 bases. Trimming at V came to 8 bases and at J to 7 bases, leaving 13 bases not matched to a gene. The germline gives CDR1 MDHEN, CDR2 SYDVKM. This CDR3 region has 15 residues. CDR3 nucleotide sequence: TGTGCCAGCCCTCCCCCGGGAGGGCCGAAGAATGAGCAGTTCTTC. Protein: CASPPPGGPKNEQFF.

Comment on this clone: The identical CDR3 is also encoded by other nucleotide sequences in the sample. The chain is built from TRBV3-1 (or the pseudogene TRBV3-2) and TRBJ1-6, with D possibly matching TRBD1 (5 bases). Germline V gives CDR1 LGHDT, CDR2 YNNKEL (reference sequence). CDR3 size: 14 residues. Trimming removed 1 base from V and 5 bases from J, with 6 bases in between. This CDR3 is CASSQGQNNSPLHF. CDR3 nucleotide sequence: TGTGCCAGCAGCCAAGGACAGAATAATTCACCCCTCCACTTT.

This chain links TRBV4-1 with TRBJ2-1; 7 bases are shared with TRBD1. CDR1 is MGHRA and CDR2 is YSYEKL in the germline V gene. There are 13 residues in the CDR3. V was pared by 2 bases and J by 8 bases, with 3 bases of the junction left unmatched. CDR3 residues: CASSQSTGYEQFF. The CDR3 bases are TGCGCCAGCAGCCAATCGACAGGGTATGAGCAGTTCTTC.

The rearrangement links TRBV7-8 to TRBJ1-1, with D possibly being TRBD1 (5 bases). CDR3 size: 13 residues. Germline lookup yields CDR1 SGHVS and CDR2 FQNEAQ. Trimming stripped 1 base from V and 6 bases from J, with 9 bases between. Here the CDR3 reads CASSLGGVPEAFF. The CDR3 DNA follows: TGTGCCAGCAGCTTAGGGGGGGTCCCTGAAGCTTTCTTT.

V usage is TRBV5-5 and J usage is TRBJ2-1, with TRBD1 as a possible D gene (6 bases). Trimming pared 0 bases from V and 7 bases from J, leaving 17 bases between. This CDR3 is built from 16 residues. From germline, CDR1 is SGHKS and CDR2 YYEKEE (reference sequence). CDR3 region: CASSLALQGFDNEQFF. For the CDR3, the DNA is TGTGCCAGCAGCTTGGCCTTACAGGGTTTTGATAATGAGCAGTTCTTC.

This clone was detected a few times. The chain links TRBV9 to TRBJ2-7; TRBD2 aligns across 8 bases. This CDR3 is 16 amino acids long. V was pared by 6 bases and J by 3 bases, with 14 bases of the junction left unmatched. Per germline, CDR1 SGDLS and CDR2 YYNGEE. CDR3 nucleotides: TGTGCCAGCAACCGAATAAAGTGGAGCGGGAGCTACGAGCAGTACTTC. Residues: CASNRIKWSGSYEQYF.